This T cell receptor beta chain was obtained from a study of CD8+ T cells in alopecia areata. Findings and caveats of the study: Greater clonality was observed in lesional scalp samples, especially alopecia totalis/universalis, versus normal scalp. Significant decreases in scalp clonality and expanded CD8+ clones followed tofacitinib treatment.

It was cDNA, reverse transcribed from extracted RNA, that served as the sequencing template. Here immunoSEQ multiplex PCR was the method, and the copy in TCRdb shows in-frame clones only, minus some. The repertoire has 150,000 to 250,000 clones, more than 45% of them found once; the top ten carry about 5%. This clone was counted only a few times. Its antigen is unknown. The CDR3 contains 16 residues. With 2 bases removed from V and 4 bases from J, the gap between germline ends came to 15 bases. Germline assignment: CDR1 LNHNV and CDR2 YYDKDF (reference sequence). Treatment: oral pan-JAK inhibitor, 5-10 mg twice daily.

V usage is TRBV15 and J usage is TRBJ1-3; D gene unclear. The receptor was isolated from a human donor with alopecia areata. Sample: CD4+ T cells sorted from blood, taken at week 24, from a patient treated with tofacitinib. The CDR3 spells CATSRLREGRGNTIYF. As DNA, the CDR3 is TGTGCCACCAGCAGACTACGGGAAGGGAGAGGAAACACCATATATTTT. The whole variable domain, remainder taken from reference TRBV15 and TRBJ1-3, is DAMVIQNPRYQVTQFGKPVTLSCSQTLNHNVMYWYQQKSSQAPKLLFHYYDKDFNNEADTPDNFQSRRPNTSFCFLDIRSPGLGDTAMYLCATSRLREGRGNTIYFGEGSWLTVV.